This TCR beta chain came from a study of naive and memory T cell subsets. A UMI-containing oligonucleotide was joined by 3' ligation to the TCR cDNA template. Input was roughly 1 to 1,100 ng of DNase-treated total RNA without cell sorting. CDR3 length equals 15 residues. Trimming pared 4 bases from V and 3 bases from J, leaving 17 bases between. Germline CDR1 is SGHRS and CDR2 is YFSETQ. This clonotype was detected only a few times. Amplification of ligated cDNA took four PCR rounds with SP2 and nested alpha and beta constant primers. Reverse transcription of blood and skin TCR RNA was primed at alpha and beta constant regions. TCRdb redid the calling of the 5' RACE reads with MiXCR, one entry per CDR3 protein. Among approximately 49,000 distinct CDR3 sequences listed, approximately 4.5% were seen once.

The receptor's source is a female donor in good health. This chain links TRBV5-1 with TRBJ2-7; D may be TRBD1 or TRBD2 (6 bases each). The CDR3 is CASSRGGLGSYEQYF. CDR3 coding DNA: TGCGCCAGCAGCAGAGGGGGACTTGGAAGCTACGAGCAGTACTTC. The full variable domain, with the rest looked up from reference TRBV5-1 and TRBJ2-7, is KAGVTQTPRYLIKTRGQQVTLSCSPISGHRSVSWYQQTPGQGLQFLFEYFSETQRNKGNFPGRFSGRQFSNSRSEMNVSTLELGDSALYLCASSRGGLGSYEQYFGPGTRLTVT.